This TCR beta chain was profiled in a study of cytomegalovirus exposure and HLA in healthy donors. Overall study results and limits: A prior analysis recorded that most TCR beta V segments were productive about 87% or about 30% of the time. Association of under 20,000 TCR beta sequences with HLA alleles was found at 0.05 false discovery rate in a later analysis. TCR beta sequences reportedly predicted most subjects' HLA-A and HLA-B alleles accurately. Solely CMV serostatus was available to characterize immune exposure.

This clone was seen once. No antigen is known for it. J gave up 2 bases and V 3 bases, and 13 bases lay outside the gene matches. The CDR3 covers 18 residues. Germline CDR1 SGHRS, CDR2 YFSETQ. The PCR used 60 Vbeta and 13 Jbeta primers. Assay: immunoSEQ multiplex PCR; the TCRdb copy retains only in-frame clones and omits some. This sample has around 140,000 clones, with about four fifths found just once. Source material: PBMCs. The chain couples TRBV5-1 to TRBJ1-1; 10 positions agree with TRBD1. The receptor was derived from a woman between 18 and 29 years old in good health and CMV-seropositive. This CDR3 reads CASSYPRTGGGENTEAFF. The CDR3 nucleotides read TGCGCCAGCAGCTATCCTCGGACAGGGGGTGGGGAAAACACTGAAGCTTTCTTT.